One T cell receptor (beta chain) is described in this entry. The sample carries other DNA sequences with the same CDR3. CDR1 is MGHRA and CDR2 is YSYEKL in the germline V gene. Trimming stripped 4 bases from V and 1 base from J, with 4 bases between. The CDR3 runs to 12 residues. RNA, once extracted, was reverse transcribed into cDNA for use as the sequencing template. Profiled with immunoSEQ multiplex PCR; TCRdb holds only in-frame clones, not every one. The sample lists approximately 160,000 clones; 55% to 75% were seen once. Treatment of the sample: oral pan-JAK inhibitor, 5-10 mg twice daily. The sample belongs to a study of CD8+ T cells in alopecia areata.

This sample comprised CD4+ T cells sorted from blood, obtained at week 24, from a patient treated with tofacitinib. The chain links TRBV4-1 to TRBJ2-5; D is undetermined. The sequence came from a human donor with alopecia areata. CDR3 protein: CASSPTQETQYF. CDR3 sequence (DNA): TGCGCCAGCAGCCCCACCCAAGAGACCCAGTACTTC.